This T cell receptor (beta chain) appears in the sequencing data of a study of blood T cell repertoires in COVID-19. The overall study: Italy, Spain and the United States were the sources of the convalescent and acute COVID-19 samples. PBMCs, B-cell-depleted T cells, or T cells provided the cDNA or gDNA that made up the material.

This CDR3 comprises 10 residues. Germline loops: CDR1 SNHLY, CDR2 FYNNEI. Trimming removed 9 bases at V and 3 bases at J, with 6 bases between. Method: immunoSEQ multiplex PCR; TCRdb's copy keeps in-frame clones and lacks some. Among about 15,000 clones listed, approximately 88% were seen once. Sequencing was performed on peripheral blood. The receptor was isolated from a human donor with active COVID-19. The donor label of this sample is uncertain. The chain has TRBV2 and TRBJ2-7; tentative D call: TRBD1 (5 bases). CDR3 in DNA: TGTGCCAGTGGACACTACGAGCAGTACTTC. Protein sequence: CASGHYEQYF.